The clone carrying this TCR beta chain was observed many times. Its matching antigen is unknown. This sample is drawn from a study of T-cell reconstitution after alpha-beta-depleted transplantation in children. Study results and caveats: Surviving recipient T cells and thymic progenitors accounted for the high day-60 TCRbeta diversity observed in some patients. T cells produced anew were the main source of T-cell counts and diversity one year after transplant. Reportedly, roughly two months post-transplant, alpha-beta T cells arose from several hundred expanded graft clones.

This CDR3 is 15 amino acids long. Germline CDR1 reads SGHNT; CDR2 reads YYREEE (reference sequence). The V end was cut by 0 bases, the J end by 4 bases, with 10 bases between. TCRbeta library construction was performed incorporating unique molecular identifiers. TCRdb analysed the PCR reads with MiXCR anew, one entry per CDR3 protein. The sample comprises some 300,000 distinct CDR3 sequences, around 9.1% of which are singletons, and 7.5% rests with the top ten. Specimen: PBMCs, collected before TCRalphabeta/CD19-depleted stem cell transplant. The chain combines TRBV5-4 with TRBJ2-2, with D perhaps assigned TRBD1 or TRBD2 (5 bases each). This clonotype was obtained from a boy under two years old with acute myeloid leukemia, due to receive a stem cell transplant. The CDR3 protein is CASSLERGRTGELFF. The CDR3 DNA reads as TGTGCCAGCAGCTTGGAGAGGGGACGCACCGGGGAGCTGTTTTTT.